This TCR beta chain was sequenced during a study of CD8+ T cells in alopecia areata. Study-level information: Oral tofacitinib (5 to 10 mg twice daily) was administered to treated patients. Study-level findings and limits: Alopecia totalis/universalis scalp especially showed more expanded CD8+ clones than normal scalp. Against the mouse data, patients shared TCRs less clearly, possibly for HLA reasons.

It was cDNA, reverse transcribed from extracted RNA, that served as the sequencing template. Assay used: immunoSEQ multiplex PCR; TCRdb lists only in-frame clones, some missing. The sample holds 200,000 or so clones, 50% to 60% seen once. V shed 6 bases, J shed 6 bases, and the junction held 2 bases outside the gene matches. CDR1 MGHDK and CDR2 SYGVNS come from the germline V gene. The CDR3 covers 13 residues. In the case of this clone: Antigen specificity is unknown.

The input for sequencing was CD4+ T cells sorted from blood, taken at week 0. This sequence joins TRBV25-1 and TRBJ1-4; TRBD1 agrees at 9 bases. The origin of this receptor is a human donor with alopecia areata. CDR3 amino acids: CASRGQGDEKLFF. The CDR3 region has the DNA TGTGCCAGCAGGGGACAGGGCGATGAAAAACTGTTTTTT. Full variable domain (outside the CDR3, taken from reference TRBV25-1 and TRBJ1-4): EADIYQTPRYLVIGTGKKITLECSQTMGHDKMYWYQQDPGMELHLIHYSYGVNSTEKGDLSSESTVSRIRTEHFPLTLESARPSHTSQYLCASRGQGDEKLFFGSGTQLSVL.